This record looks at one T cell receptor (beta chain) sequence and its context. This record comes from a study of blood T cell repertoires in COVID-19. Using immunoSEQ multiplex PCR, the repertoire was profiled, and TCRdb retains in-frame clones only, with some absent. Of about 210,000 clones listed, 65% to 85% are singletons. Living in 24 US areas, the participants were between roughly 18 and 90 years of age. The V segment lost 3 bases and the J segment 10 bases; nucleotides outside the gene matches: 2. The germline V gene encodes CDR1 SGHRS and CDR2 YFSETQ. This CDR3 contains 12 residues. The receptor's source is a man aged 25 to 40 with acute COVID-19. J is TRBJ1-1 and V is TRBV5-1, with 11 bases lining up with TRBD1. The specimen sequenced was PBMCs or T cells enriched from blood (not recorded which). For the CDR3, the DNA is TGCGCCAGCAGCTACGGACAGGGGGCAGCTTTCTTT. Translated, it gives CASSYGQGAAFF.